The T cell receptor (beta chain) under discussion was sequenced for a study of blood T cells in healthy people across ages. The study's findings and limits: Possibly, changes in expanded clonotypes were confounded because donor CMV status was unknown. TCR beta diversity was tightly associated with the proportion of naive T cells.

Through a sample-barcoded 5' primer and a J-beta primer mix, a second PCR was run for 7 to 11 cycles. MiXCR was run by TCRdb on the 5' RACE reads, yielding one entry per CDR3 protein. The table lists about 680,000 distinct CDR3 sequences, 49% of them singletons. This clonotype has only a few counts. Its antigen remains unidentified. The CDR3 runs to 13 residues. Germline values: CDR1 DFQATT, CDR2 SNEGSKA (reference sequence). V shed 5 bases and J shed 6 bases, with 13 bases lying between them. The chain uses TRBV20-1 and TRBJ1-4, with D unclear. This TCR was sampled from a woman aged 55-69 years in good health. The source material was blood. This CDR3 is CSAGRQVDEKLFF. The CDR3 bases are TGCAGTGCTGGACGACAAGTCGATGAAAAACTGTTTTTT.